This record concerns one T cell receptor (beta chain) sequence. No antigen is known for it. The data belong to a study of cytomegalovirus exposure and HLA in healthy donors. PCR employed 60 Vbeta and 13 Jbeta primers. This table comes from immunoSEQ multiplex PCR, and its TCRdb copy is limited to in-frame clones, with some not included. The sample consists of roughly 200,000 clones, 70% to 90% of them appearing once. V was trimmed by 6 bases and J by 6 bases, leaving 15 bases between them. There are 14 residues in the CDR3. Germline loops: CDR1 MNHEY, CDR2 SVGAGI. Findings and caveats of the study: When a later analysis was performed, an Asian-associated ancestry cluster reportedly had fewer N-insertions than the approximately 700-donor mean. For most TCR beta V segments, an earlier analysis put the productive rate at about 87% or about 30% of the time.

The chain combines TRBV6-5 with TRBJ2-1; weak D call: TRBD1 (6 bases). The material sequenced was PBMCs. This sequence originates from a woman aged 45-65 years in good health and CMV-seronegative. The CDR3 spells CASSPQGSINEQFF. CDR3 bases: TGTGCCAGCAGCCCGCAGGGGTCGATCAATGAGCAGTTCTTC.